This T cell receptor beta chain was documented in a study of T cell responses to AZD1222 COVID-19 vaccine (dated by TCRdb to the early 2020s). Broadly, across the study: TCR sequencing was performed for over 230 trial participants, of whom 207 were given two doses of AZD1222 and approximately 25 were given two doses of MenACWY control vaccine. Trial participants were enrolled into age subgroups of 18-55, 56-69 and 70-plus years, which contained approximately 150, 30 and 60 TCR-sequenced participants, respectively.

This clone was seen a few times. Its antigen is not yet known. Qualities for individual bases were not recorded, and no much larger clone is one base off. Study-wide findings and limitations: CD4 TCRs associated with the vaccine covered the entire spike protein, and the dominant responses were in regions 160-218 and 743-854. Because no day 14 peak-response samples were available, the repertoires could be characterized only after the peak T cell response. Participants were mostly white British, with more females than males. The authors suggested clonal diversity may have been underestimated. Epitopes outside the regions mutated in the B.1.351 and B.1.1.7 variants were reportedly recognized by nearly half of the unique spike-specific TCRs. In the small 56-69-year group, the increase in depth fell short of significance, most likely because of low power. Only a handful of AZD1222 recipients were SARS-CoV-2 seropositive at baseline, limiting conclusions about previously exposed vaccinees. After two AZD1222 doses, both the breadth and the depth of spike-specific TCRs were significantly higher than at day 0 and than in MenACWY recipients.

The germline V gene encodes CDR1 LGHNA and CDR2 YNFKEQ. V has 3 bases trimmed and J has 9 bases trimmed; junction bases matching no gene number 8. From cysteine to phenylalanine, the CDR3 is 15 amino acids long. Solely the CDR3 DNA is kept, with 45 bases framed from the first base. The CDR3 regions of human TCRbeta chains were analyzed by immunosequencing. Per the original workflow: TCRs in the repertoires were matched against a reference library of SARS-CoV-2-specific TCRs that had been generated with the MIRA antigen-specificity platform. Breadth was defined as the fraction of unique TCRs that were SARS-CoV-2-associated, and depth was defined as the fraction of total T cells that were SARS-CoV-2-associated. Using the MIRA data, each spike-specific TCR was mapped to the spike region that the TCR reacts to and placed in a CD4 or CD8 class. Log10-transformed breadth and depth values were compared by one-way ANOVA with Sidak's multiple comparisons tests. In its TCRdb copy, this immuneACCESS table keeps in-frame sequences only and misses some clones. Where compared with another copy, unresolved V genes explain less than half of these, and the others have no known cause. Clone size and the V and J calls come from that table; the DNA yielded D and trimming. The sample includes tens of thousands of clones, with more than 70% observed a single time. 9% to 10% of the sample comes from the top ten.

This specimen's time point label, per the study, means: about 28 days (+/-7) after the second vaccine dose. Read against the paper, the sample's treatment or condition label means: meningococcal conjugate vaccine given as trial control. Vaccinee samples came from UK trials COV001 and COV002, including a single-blind randomized controlled phase 2/3 trial of AZD1222 (ChAdOx1 nCoV-19) in healthy adults. Trial participant PBMC samples were collected at day 0 and day 28 after the second dose for TCRbeta chain sequencing. The origin of this receptor is an adult who received the MenACWY meningococcal vaccine as a control. The V and J segments used are TRBV4-2 and TRBJ2-1; 10 bases in between match TRBD1. The sequencing used peripheral blood, collected 28 days after the second dose of the MenACWY control vaccine. The bases are TGTGCCAGCAGCCAGCTTGGACAGGGGGGAGGTGAGCAGTTCTTC. Translation gives CASSQLGQGGGEQFF.